This TCR delta chain was sequenced for a study of γδ T cells in repeated Plasmodium falciparum infection. Looking at the study overall: Sampling occurred at baseline, pre-infection for selected infections, and 21 days post-infection. Overall study findings and caveats: In Vdelta2-negative, largely Vdelta1+, gammadelta repertoires, repeated controlled infections appeared to drive clonal selection waves. Malian children's Vdelta2-negative repertoires appeared more expanded and less diverse than Australians'.

Points on this clone: Its antigen is not identified. The protein that TCRdb holds for this DNA derives from a much larger clone and differs from the translated DNA at residue 5, which likely indicates a read error; the protein shown here is translated from the DNA.

J was trimmed by 5 bases and V by 2 bases; bases with no gene match: 7. This CDR3 is 14 amino acids long. Germline-derived CDR1 and CDR2 are GEAIGNYY and EKD. TCRdb made new clone calls on the multiplex PCR reads using CATT. This table has tens of thousands of delta-chain clones, roughly 1.4% appearing once. Gammadelta T cells were flow-sorted from PBMC into Vgamma9/Vdelta2+ and Vdelta2-negative populations for bulk analysis. Sequenced sample: gamma-delta T cells from blood. The gene calls are TRDV2 and TRDJ1; 7 positions match TRDD3. TCRdb is silent on the J gene; assignment here came from matching the DNA to germline. This clonotype originated in a pool of human donors (malaria-infected and uninfected, not separated). CDR3 coding DNA: TGTGCCTGTGACATTTTGGTACTGGGGGATAAACTCATCTTT. Translated: CACDILVLGDKLIF.